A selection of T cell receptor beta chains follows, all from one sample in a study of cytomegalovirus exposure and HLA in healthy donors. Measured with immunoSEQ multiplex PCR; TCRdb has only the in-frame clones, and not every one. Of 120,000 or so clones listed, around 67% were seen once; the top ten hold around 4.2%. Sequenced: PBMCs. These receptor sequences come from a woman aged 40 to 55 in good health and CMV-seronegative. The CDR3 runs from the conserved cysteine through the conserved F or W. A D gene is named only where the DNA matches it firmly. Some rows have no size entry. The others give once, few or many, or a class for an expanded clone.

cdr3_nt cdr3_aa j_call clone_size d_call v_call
TGTGCCAGCAGTCCGGGACAGGGTGGCGAAAAACTGTTTTTT CASSPGQGGEKLFF TRBJ1-4 NA TRBD1 TRBV25-1
TGTGCCAGCAGCCCACTAGCGGGTCCCTACTACGAGCAGTACTTC CASSPLAGPYYEQYF TRBJ2-7 NA TRBD2 TRBV11-2
TGTGCCAGTCGGCAGGTTAACAATCAGCCCCAGCATTTT CASRQVNNQPQHF TRBJ1-5 few NA TRBV6-1
TGTGCCAGCAGGCTTAGCGGGATAGCGACAGATACGCAGTATTTT CASRLSGIATDTQYF TRBJ2-3 NA TRBD2 TRBV2
TGTGCCATCAGGGGGACAGGGAATGGGGAGACCCAGTACTTC CAIRGTGNGETQYF TRBJ2-5 NA TRBD1 TRBV10-3
TGCGCCAGCAGTTTACCAGAGGGTGAGCAGTTCTTC CASSLPEGEQFF TRBJ2-1 few NA TRBV5-1
TGCGCCAGCAGTCTTAGGACTAGGGGCCAAGAGACCCAGTACTTC CASSLRTRGQETQYF TRBJ2-5 NA TRBD2 TRBV5-1
TGTGCCTGGAGTTTAACAGAATTGAATGGCTACACCTTC CAWSLTELNGYTF TRBJ1-2 NA NA TRBV30
TGTGCCAGCAGCTCAGACGGGAGCCCCTACGAGCAGTACTTC CASSSDGSPYEQYF TRBJ2-7 few NA TRBV11-2
TGCGCCAGCAGCCAAGATGGAAGGACAGCCGGGACAATAGACACCGGGGAGCTGTTTTTT CASSQDGRTAGTIDTGELFF TRBJ2-2 NA NA TRBV4-1
TGTGCCAGCAGTGGTTGGGACACAGAGCGAGTATACTATGGCTACACCTTC CASSGWDTERVYYGYTF TRBJ1-2 few NA TRBV2
TGTGCCAGCAGCTTGTTGGCGGATAGCTCCTACGAGCAGTACTTC CASSLLADSSYEQYF TRBJ2-7 NA NA TRBV11-3
TGTGCCATCAGTGAGTCTGACCAGGCCGGGGCCAACGTCCTGACTTTC CAISESDQAGANVLTF TRBJ2-6 NA NA TRBV10-3
TGTGCCAGCAGCGGGAAAACAGGGGGCCAAGATACGCAGTATTTT CASSGKTGGQDTQYF TRBJ2-3 NA TRBD1 TRBV5-4
TGTGCCATCGGGACAGATAGCAATCAGCCCCAGCATTTT CAIGTDSNQPQHF TRBJ1-5 once TRBD1 TRBV10-3
TGTGCCAGCAGCTTGGACAGCAGCTCCTACAATGAGCAGTTCTTC CASSLDSSSYNEQFF TRBJ2-1 NA NA TRBV5-4